Below are 3 T cell receptor beta chains sequenced from a single sample in a study of identical twins. TCRdb re-called the 5' RACE reads with MiXCR, one entry per CDR3 protein. The data show some 250,000 distinct CDR3 sequences, with approximately 12% seen just once and 3.5% to 5% held by the top ten. The data were also submitted as part of a second study, on yellow fever vaccine responses in identical twins.

The sample comprised memory (CD45RO+) T cells sorted from blood. These receptors were collected from a woman under 30 in good health.

The chain recombines TRBV9 with TRBJ2-4, with 9 bases identical to TRBD2. Germline V gene lookup returns CDR1 SGDLS and CDR2 YYNGEE. Trimming removed 3 bases from V and 5 bases from J; junction bases left unmatched: 12. This CDR3 is built from 17 residues. The CDR3 coding sequence is TGTGCCAGCAGCGCCTCTTGGCGGGAGGGCCCTGAAAACATTCAGTACTTC. This codes for CASSASWREGPENIQYF.

This clonotype came up many times. The gene calls are TRBV18 and TRBJ2-1; 7 bases match TRBD1. Trimming took 8 bases from V and 4 from J; bases not matched to a gene: 5. Germline CDR1 is KGHSH and CDR2 is LQKENI. This CDR3 spans 13 amino acids. The CDR3 is CASSQQGYNEQFF. Written as DNA, the CDR3 is TGTGCCAGCAGTCAACAGGGGTACAATGAGCAGTTCTTC.

This chain connects TRBV7-9 to TRBJ2-5, with 7 nucleotides matching TRBD1. The CDR3 has 15 residues. V dropped 3 bases and J dropped 5; count of bases not matched to a gene: 9. Germline V lookup: CDR1 SEHNR, CDR2 FQNEAQ (reference sequence). CDR3 residues: CASSFSRGMRETQYF. In DNA form, the CDR3 reads TGTGCCAGCAGCTTCTCCAGGGGGATGCGGGAGACCCAGTACTTC.